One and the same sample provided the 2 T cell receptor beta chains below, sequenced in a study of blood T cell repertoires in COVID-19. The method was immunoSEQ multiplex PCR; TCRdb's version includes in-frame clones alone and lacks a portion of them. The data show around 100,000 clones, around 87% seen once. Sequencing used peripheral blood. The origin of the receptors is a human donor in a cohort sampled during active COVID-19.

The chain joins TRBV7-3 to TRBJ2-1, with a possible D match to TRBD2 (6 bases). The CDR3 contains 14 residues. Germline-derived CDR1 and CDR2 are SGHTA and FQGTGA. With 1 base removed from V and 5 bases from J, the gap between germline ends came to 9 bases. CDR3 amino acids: CASSLRGLHNEQFF. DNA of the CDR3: TGTGCCAGCAGCTTAAGGGGACTGCACAATGAGCAGTTCTTC.

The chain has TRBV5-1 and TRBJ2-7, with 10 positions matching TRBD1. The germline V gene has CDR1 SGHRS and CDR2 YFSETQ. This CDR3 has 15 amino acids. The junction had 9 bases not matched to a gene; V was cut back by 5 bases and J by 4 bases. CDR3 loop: CASSLAGTGVYEQYF. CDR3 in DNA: TGCGCCAGCAGTCTAGCCGGGACAGGGGTATACGAGCAGTACTTC.